This T cell receptor beta chain was found in a study of breast tumors, draining lymph nodes, adjacent tissues (dated by TCRdb to the mid-2010s). Some background on the complete study: TCR beta repertoires were compared across tumor, adjacent nontumor tissue and axillary lymph nodes obtained from breast cancer patients. In human breast cancer, the study set out to assess how tumor, surrounding tissue and draining lymph node repertoires relate to one another and whether T cells might be exchanged between them. What the authors observed across the whole study: The study presented the conclusion that tumor T cells originate in lymph nodes as consistent with a hypothesis, not as something directly demonstrated. The data were considered consistent with the idea that most tumor T cells come from the lymph node and then expand in tumor tissue. Tumor and nontumor tissue repertoires were found to be significantly more similar in luminal-like than in basal-like breast cancer. T-cell repertoire diversity in tumors was found to be lower than in lymph nodes but higher than in nontumor tissue, and preferential V and J gene usage was observed.

Adjacent samples consisted of nontumor breast tissue surrounding the tumor. As regards this clonotype: There is no known antigen for this receptor. At one boundary the junction diverges from the germline segment, which might be a read error.

The run used an Illumina HiSeq 2000. TCR beta chain libraries were generated through multiplex PCR amplification. The amplified TCR beta chain products were analyzed by high-throughput sequencing. TCRdb itself trimmed the public reads at Q25 with fastp, ran MiXCR and retained productive beta chains. Every distinct CDR3 protein forms one entry, paired with its most common genes and DNA. For this sample the table gives 10,000 or so distinct CDR3 sequences, of which about 42% were detected only once. The ten largest clonotypes hold around 13% of the sample. This clonotype was obtained from a female donor with breast cancer. Some clones in this sample may be carry-over from other donors' samples. The sample taken for sequencing was tumor-adjacent breast tissue.

Read as DNA, the sequence is TGCGTCATCAGGGCCAGCCTAGCGACTGAGCAGTTCTTC. Protein translation: CVIRASLATEQFF. The chain joins TRBV10-3 to TRBJ2-1; the best D guess is TRBD2, with 6 bases matching. The germline V gene yields ENHRY for CDR1 and SYGVKD for CDR2. The CDR3 has 13 amino acids, counting the end cysteine and phenylalanine. This entry keeps only the CDR3 DNA: 39 bases, framed from base 1.